This T cell receptor beta chain was retrieved from a study of blood T cell repertoires in COVID-19. Overall study: T cells, B-cell-depleted T cells, or PBMCs provided the cDNA or gDNA that served as material.

Deletions cut 0 bases from V and 2 bases from J, with 7 bases between. Germline V gene data show CDR1 as GTSNPN and CDR2 as SVGIG (reference sequence). CDR3 length: 13 residues. Participants' own reports of clinical history determined their cohort assignment. Authors' processing steps: Estimates of nucleated cell counts were drawn from the amplification of reference gene primers. The data were produced by immunoSEQ multiplex PCR, yet TCRdb's version contains in-frame clones alone and is incomplete. V and J calls and clone size are copied from that table; D and trimming were computed from the DNA. The repertoire holds hundreds of thousands of clones, approximately 87% seen once, with roughly 9.4% in the top ten. This clone is a singleton in its sample.

This chain uses TRBV30 with TRBJ1-1; D is undetermined. Sequenced material: PBMCs or T cells enriched from blood (not recorded which). This TCR was recovered from a woman aged 50 to 65 who had recovered from COVID-19. The chain's CDR3 is CAWSVWANTEAFF. CDR3 nucleotides: TGTGCCTGGAGTGTATGGGCTAACACTGAAGCTTTCTTT.